This T cell receptor beta chain was obtained from a study of shared clonotypes between healthy human individuals. This CDR3 has 13 amino acids. Germline V gene data show CDR1 as SGHVS and CDR2 as FQNEAQ. The ends were cut back, 6 bases at V and 4 bases at J, with 10 bases in the middle. CD45RO-negative cells were positively selected for CCR7, leaving out terminally differentiated effector memory CD45RA+ cells. For sorted subsets, 150 to 200 ng DNA per replicate equaled some 27,000 T cell genomes. The method was immunoSEQ multiplex PCR; TCRdb's version includes in-frame clones alone and lacks a portion of them. The table records hundreds of thousands of clones, 95% to 98% of them present only once. This clone showed up just once.

The sequenced material came from naive CD8+ T cells sorted from blood. J is TRBJ2-1 and V is TRBV7-8, with no clear D. This clonotype was obtained from a man aged 25-45 years in good health. The CDR3 loop is CASRPSRYNEQFF. The CDR3 bases are TGTGCCAGCAGACCCTCGCGGTACAATGAGCAGTTCTTC.